This TCR beta chain was sequenced during a study of T cell repertoires in cytomegalovirus infection. Study context: Epitope selection comprised recently identified HLA-C-restricted CMV epitopes and well-studied HLA-B-restricted CMV epitopes. Indications came from public TCR beta signatures; they pointed to CMV infection and to a matching HLA type.

CDR3 length: 13 residues. Looked up from germline, CDR1 is DFQATT and CDR2 is SNEGSKA (reference sequence). V was pared by 7 bases and J by 0 bases, with 9 bases between. Findings and caveats of the study: Based on cumulative public TCR beta family frequency, carriers of CMV plus the relevant HLA were identified. CMV-specific TCR beta clonotypes restricted by HLA-C were the ones dominating the ex vivo response.

In the case of this clonotype: Its specificity is not known.

TCRdb recomputed calls from the reads with MiXCR, one row per CDR3 protein. The sample carries approximately 470,000 distinct CDR3 sequences, about two fifths recorded once. The specimen was cultured PBMCs, collected from culture after CMV antigen stimulation. The chain couples TRBV20-1 to TRBJ2-2, with unresolved D. The sequence came from a human donor in good health (CMV status not recorded). Some clones in this sample may be carry-over from other donors' samples. Here the CDR3 reads CSGRFANTGELFF. CDR3 bases: TGCAGTGGGCGGTTCGCGAACACCGGGGAGCTGTTTTTT.